Sequencing of this T cell receptor (beta chain) was carried out in a study of blood T cells in healthy people across ages. Notes on the study in general: Age brought a roughly linear fall in TCR beta diversity measured per million T cells. Among long-lived donors, naive CD4+ cells were more numerous and diversity higher than in aged donors.

Only a few counts were recorded for this clonotype. Its specificity is unknown. Through a sample-barcoded 5' primer and a J-beta primer mix, a second PCR was run for about 6 to 11 cycles. TCRdb passed the 5' RACE reads through MiXCR, listing each CDR3 protein once. Of almost 800,000 distinct CDR3 sequences listed, about 62% are singletons. There are 14 residues in the CDR3. Trimming left V 7 bases short and J 6 bases short, with 22 bases between. Germline lookup yields CDR1 SQVTM and CDR2 ANQGSEA. The sample was blood. The rearrangement joins TRBV29-1 to TRBJ2-7, with D maybe TRBD1 (5 bases). The clonotype was recovered from a man younger than 40 in good health. CDR3 coding DNA: TGCAGCGCTTACGGAGCCCCCAAGGGGCGCGAGCAGTACTTC. It is translated as CSAYGAPKGREQYF.